The T cell receptor beta chain described here comes from a study of cytomegalovirus exposure and HLA in healthy donors. J lost 6 bases, V lost 0 bases, and 7 bases had no gene match. The CDR3 covers 16 residues. Germline values: CDR1 SNHLY, CDR2 FYNNEI. Amplification used 60 Vbeta primers and 13 Jbeta primers. Here immunoSEQ multiplex PCR was the method, and the copy in TCRdb shows in-frame clones only, minus some. Among some 150,000 clones, 60% to 80% were seen once, and the ten largest hold roughly 13%. To note about this clone: The sample holds other DNA sequences that translate to the same CDR3.

This sequence originates from a man under 40 in good health and CMV-seropositive. This chain uses TRBV2 with TRBJ2-1; 8 bases fit TRBD1. The material sequenced was PBMCs. The CDR3 here is CASSEAHRGTGNEQFF. Here the CDR3 DNA reads TGTGCCAGCAGTGAAGCTCACAGGGGGACTGGCAATGAGCAGTTCTTC.